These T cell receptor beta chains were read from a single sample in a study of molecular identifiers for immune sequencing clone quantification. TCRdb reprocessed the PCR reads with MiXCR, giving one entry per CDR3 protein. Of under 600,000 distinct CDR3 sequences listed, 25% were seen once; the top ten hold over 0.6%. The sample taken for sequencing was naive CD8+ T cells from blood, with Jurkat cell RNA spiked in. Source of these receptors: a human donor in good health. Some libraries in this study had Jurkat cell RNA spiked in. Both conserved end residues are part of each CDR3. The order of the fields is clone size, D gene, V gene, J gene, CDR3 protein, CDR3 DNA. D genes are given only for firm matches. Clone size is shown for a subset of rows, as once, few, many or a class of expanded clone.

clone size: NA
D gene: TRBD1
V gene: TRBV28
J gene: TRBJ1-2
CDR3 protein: CASSLQGAETFGYTF
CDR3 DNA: TGTGCCAGCAGTTTACAGGGGGCCGAGACCTTCGGCTACACCTTC

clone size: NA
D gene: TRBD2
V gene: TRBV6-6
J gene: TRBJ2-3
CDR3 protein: CASSYSKTSGGAADTQYF
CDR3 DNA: TGTGCCAGCAGTTACTCCAAGACTAGCGGGGGGGCAGCAGATACGCAGTATTTT

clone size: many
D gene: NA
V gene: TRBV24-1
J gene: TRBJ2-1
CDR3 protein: CATSDRGPEQFF
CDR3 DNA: TGTGCCACCAGTGATAGGGGACCTGAGCAGTTCTTC

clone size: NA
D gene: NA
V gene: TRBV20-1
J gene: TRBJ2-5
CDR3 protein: CSAREWGTADYQETQYF
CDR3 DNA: TGCAGTGCTAGAGAGTGGGGGACCGCGGATTATCAAGAGACCCAGTACTTC

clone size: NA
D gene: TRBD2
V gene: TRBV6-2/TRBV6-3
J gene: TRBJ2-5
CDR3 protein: CASSYHPSGGTFQGETQYF
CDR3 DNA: TGTGCCAGCAGTTACCACCCTAGCGGGGGCACATTCCAAGGAGAGACCCAGTACTTC

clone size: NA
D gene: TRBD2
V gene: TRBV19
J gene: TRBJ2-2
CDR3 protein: CASSNSGRAPGELFF
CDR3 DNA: TGTGCCAGTAGTAATAGCGGGAGGGCCCCCGGGGAGCTGTTTTTT

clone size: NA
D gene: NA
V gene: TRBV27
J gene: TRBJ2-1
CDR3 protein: CASSLTLNSYNEQFF
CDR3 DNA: TGTGCCAGCAGTTTGACGCTCAACTCCTACAATGAGCAGTTCTTC

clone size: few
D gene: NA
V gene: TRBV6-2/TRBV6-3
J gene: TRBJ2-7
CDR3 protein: CASSYAGEAFYEQYF
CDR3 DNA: TGTGCCAGCAGTTACGCAGGGGAGGCTTTCTACGAGCAGTACTTC

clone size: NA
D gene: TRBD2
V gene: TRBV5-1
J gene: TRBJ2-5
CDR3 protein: CASSLVGLVGGHGVQETQYF
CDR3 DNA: TGCGCCAGCAGCTTGGTGGGACTAGTGGGAGGCCACGGGGTCCAAGAGACCCAGTACTTC

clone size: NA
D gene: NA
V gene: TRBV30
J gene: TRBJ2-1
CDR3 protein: CAWSVSGSSYNEQFF
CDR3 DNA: TGTGCCTGGAGTGTTTCTGGTAGCTCCTACAATGAGCAGTTCTTC

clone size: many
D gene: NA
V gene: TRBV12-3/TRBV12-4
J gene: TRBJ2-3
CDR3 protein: CASSLVGIRADTQYF
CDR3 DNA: TGTGCCAGCAGTTTAGTGGGGATTAGGGCAGATACGCAGTATTTT

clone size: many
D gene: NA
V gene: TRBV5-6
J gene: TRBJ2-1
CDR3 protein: CASSLPNNEQFF
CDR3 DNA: TGTGCCAGCAGCTTGCCTAACAATGAGCAGTTCTTC

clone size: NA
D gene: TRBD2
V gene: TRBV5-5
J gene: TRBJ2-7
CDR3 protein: CARSSGLAGAPKQYF
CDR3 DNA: TGTGCCCGCAGCTCGGGACTAGCGGGGGCACCTAAGCAGTACTTC